This is a list of T cell receptor beta chains from one sample in a study of T cells after yellow fever vaccination. TCRdb analysed the 5' RACE reads with MiXCR anew, one entry per CDR3 protein. The data hold about 200,000 distinct CDR3 sequences, with roughly 3% observed a single time. Sequences were derived from CD4+ T cells sorted from PBMCs, sampled 10 days after the yellow fever booster vaccination. Every receptor here comes from a man aged 18 to 29 who received the YFV17D yellow fever vaccine. Each CDR3 is given with its conserved first and last residue. A D gene is named only where the DNA matches it firmly. Rows give clone size only sometimes, using once, few, many, or a class for an expanded clone.

V gene	J gene	clone size	D gene	CDR3 length	CDR3 protein	CDR3 DNA
TRBV12-3/TRBV12-4	TRBJ2-5	many	TRBD1	14	CASSLTGGGETQYF	TGTGCCAGCAGTCTGACAGGGGGTGGCGAGACCCAGTACTTC
TRBV7-9	TRBJ1-1	many	-	12	CASSFGGREAFF	TGTGCCAGCAGCTTTGGGGGGCGCGAAGCTTTCTTT
TRBV4-2	TRBJ1-4	many	-	13	CASSGSLRTVLFF	TGTGCCAGCAGCGGATCACTCAGGACAGTTCTGTTTTTT
TRBV29-1	TRBJ1-2	many	TRBD1	12	CSVGGTAYGYTF	TGCAGCGTTGGAGGGACAGCCTATGGCTACACCTTC
TRBV30	TRBJ1-2	few	-	13	CAWSVEGTDGYTF	TGTGCCTGGAGTGTCGAGGGGACGGATGGCTACACCTTC
TRBV7-2	TRBJ2-7	few	-	14	CASSPSGILDEQYF	TGTGCCAGCAGCCCATCCGGTATATTGGACGAGCAGTACTTC
TRBV6-2/TRBV6-3	TRBJ1-1	many	TRBD1	13	CASRGQGGTEAFF	TGTGCCAGCCGGGGACAGGGAGGGACTGAAGCTTTCTTT
TRBV7-9	TRBJ1-5	-	-	14	CASSWSGGNQPQHF	TGTGCCAGCAGCTGGTCAGGGGGCAATCAGCCCCAGCATTTT
TRBV5-6	TRBJ2-5	-	-	15	CASSLDRGRGETQYF	TGTGCCAGCAGCTTGGATCGGGGGCGCGGAGAGACCCAGTACTTC
TRBV12-3/TRBV12-4	TRBJ1-5	few	-	13	CASSFGYNQPQHF	TGTGCCAGCAGTTTCGGGTATAATCAGCCCCAGCATTTT